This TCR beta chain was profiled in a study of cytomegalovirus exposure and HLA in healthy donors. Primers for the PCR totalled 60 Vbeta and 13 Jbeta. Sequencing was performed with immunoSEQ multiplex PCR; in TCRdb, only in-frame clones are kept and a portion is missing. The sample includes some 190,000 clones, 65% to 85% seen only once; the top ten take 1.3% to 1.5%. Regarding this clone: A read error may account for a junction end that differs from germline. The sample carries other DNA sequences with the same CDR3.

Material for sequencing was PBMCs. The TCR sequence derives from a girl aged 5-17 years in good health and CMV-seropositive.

In nucleotides, the CDR3 is TGTGCCACCAGCAGAGATGGGGGGGCCCAAGATGGTTACACCTTC. Its protein product is CATSRDGGAQDGYTF. The V gene is TRBV15, the J gene TRBJ1-2; the D gene is possibly TRBD1 (6 bases). CDR1 is LNHNV and CDR2 is YYDKDF in the germline V gene (reference sequence). There are 15 residues in the CDR3.